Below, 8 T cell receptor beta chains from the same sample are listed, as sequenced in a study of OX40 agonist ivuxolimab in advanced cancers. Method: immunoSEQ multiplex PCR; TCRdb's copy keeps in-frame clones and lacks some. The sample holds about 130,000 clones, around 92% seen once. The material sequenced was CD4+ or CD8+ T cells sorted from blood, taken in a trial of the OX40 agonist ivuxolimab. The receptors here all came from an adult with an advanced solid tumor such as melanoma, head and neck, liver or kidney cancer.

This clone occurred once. The CDR3 here is CASSEPRRRVNNEQFF. The CDR3 nucleotides are TGTGCCAGCAGTGAACCAAGGAGGAGGGTTAACAATGAGCAGTTCTTC. This chain joins TRBV6-1 and TRBJ2-1, with a possible D match to TRBD2 (6 bases). CDR3 length equals 16 residues. With 2 bases removed from V and 5 bases from J, the gap between germline ends came to 16 bases. Germline CDR1 MNHNS, CDR2 SASEGT.

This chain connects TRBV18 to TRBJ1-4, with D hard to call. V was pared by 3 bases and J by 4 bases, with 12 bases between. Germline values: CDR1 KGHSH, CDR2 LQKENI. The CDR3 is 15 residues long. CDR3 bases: TGTGCCAGCTCACCTTCGGAGGGCGGTAATGAAAAACTGTTTTTT. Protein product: CASSPSEGGNEKLFF.

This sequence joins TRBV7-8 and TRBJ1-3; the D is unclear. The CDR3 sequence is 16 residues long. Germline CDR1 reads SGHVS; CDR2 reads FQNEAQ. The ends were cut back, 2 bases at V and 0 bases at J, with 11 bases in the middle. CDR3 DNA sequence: TGTGCCAGCAGCTTACTGCAGCCGCCCTCTGGAAACACCATATATTTT. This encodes CASSLLQPPSGNTIYF.

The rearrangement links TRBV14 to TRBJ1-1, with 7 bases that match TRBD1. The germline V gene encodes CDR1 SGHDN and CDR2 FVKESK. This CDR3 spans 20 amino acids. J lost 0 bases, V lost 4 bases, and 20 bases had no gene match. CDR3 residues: CASSPPGQQILTVMNTEAFF. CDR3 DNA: TGTGCCAGCAGCCCGCCGGGACAGCAGATCCTGACAGTAATGAACACTGAAGCTTTCTTT.

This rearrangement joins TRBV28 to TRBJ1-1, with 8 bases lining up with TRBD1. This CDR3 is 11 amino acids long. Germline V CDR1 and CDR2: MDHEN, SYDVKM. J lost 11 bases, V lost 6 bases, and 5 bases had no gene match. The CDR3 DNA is TGTGCCAGCAGCCGGACAGGGACGGCTTTCTTT. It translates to CASSRTGTAFF.

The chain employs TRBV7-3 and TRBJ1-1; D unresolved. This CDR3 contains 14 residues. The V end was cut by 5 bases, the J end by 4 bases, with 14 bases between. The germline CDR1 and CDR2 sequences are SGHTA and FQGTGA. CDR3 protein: CASSPVVRGTEAFF. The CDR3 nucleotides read TGTGCCAGCAGCCCCGTGGTTCGGGGCACTGAAGCTTTCTTT.

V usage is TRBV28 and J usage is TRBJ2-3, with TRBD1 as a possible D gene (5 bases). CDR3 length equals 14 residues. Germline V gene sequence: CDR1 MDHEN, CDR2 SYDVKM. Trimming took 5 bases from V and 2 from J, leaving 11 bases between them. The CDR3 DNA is TGTGCCAGCAGTACGACAGAGACCACAGATACGCAGTATTTT. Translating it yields CASSTTETTDTQYF.

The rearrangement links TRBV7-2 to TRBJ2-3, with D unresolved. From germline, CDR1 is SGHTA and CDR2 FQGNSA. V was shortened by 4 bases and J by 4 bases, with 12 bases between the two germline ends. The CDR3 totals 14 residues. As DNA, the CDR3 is TGTGCCAGCAGCTCTCAGGAGAGCGCAGATACGCAGTATTTT. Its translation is CASSSQESADTQYF.